This T cell receptor beta chain was recorded in a study of T cell responses to AZD1222 COVID-19 vaccine. Findings and caveats of the study: Variant regions that are unmutated are reportedly the target of nearly half of spike-specific TCRs. Repertoires were obtained solely post-peak T cell response. Baseline testing showed seropositivity in only a handful of AZD1222 recipients.

V was clipped by 0 bases and J by 3 bases, with 12 bases between them. The CDR3 length is 15 residues. Germline values: CDR1 KGHSH, CDR2 LQKENI. Libraries were prepared by immunoSEQ multiplex PCR; TCRdb keeps only in-frame clonotypes and omits some of them. This sample yields around 80,000 clones, of which 80% to 90% are seen a single time; about 10% belongs to the top ten. On this clone itself: The antigen remains undetermined.

The TCR comes from an adult who received the AZD1222 COVID-19 vaccine. The sequenced sample was peripheral blood, obtained 28 days after the second AZD1222 dose. The V call is TRBV18, the J call TRBJ2-7; D gene ambiguous. The CDR3 loop reads CASSPPPNRGYEQYF. The CDR3 bases are TGTGCCAGCTCACCACCTCCTAACCGCGGCTACGAGCAGTACTTC.